The 9 T cell receptor beta chains listed next were all sequenced from one sample in a study of blood T cell repertoires in COVID-19. The assay was immunoSEQ multiplex PCR, and TCRdb's table has in-frame clones only and misses some. The profile covers about 120,000 clones, with around nine tenths appearing a single time and about 2% taken by the ten largest. What was sequenced was peripheral blood. These receptors were collected from a woman between 50 and 59 years old with acute or convalescent COVID-19.

The rearrangement links TRBV7-8 to TRBJ2-7, with D perhaps matching TRBD2 (6 bases). Trimming removed 4 bases at V and 4 bases at J, with 14 bases between. The CDR3 runs 14 residues. Germline V gene lookup returns CDR1 SGHVS and CDR2 FQNEAQ. The CDR3: CASSSDAGLYEQYF. The CDR3 region has the DNA TGTGCCAGCAGCTCCGACGCGGGGCTATACGAGCAGTACTTC.

The chain is built from TRBV5-1 and TRBJ2-2; D gene ambiguous. Deletions cut 1 base from V and 6 bases from J, with 7 bases between. CDR1 is SGHRS and CDR2 is YFSETQ in the germline V gene. The CDR3 contains 13 residues. In nucleotides, the CDR3 is TGCGCCAGCAGCTTGAGCCTACCCGGGGAGCTGTTTTTT. Translation gives CASSLSLPGELFF.

V gene TRBV19 combines with J gene TRBJ1-5, with a weak D call TRBD1 (5 bases). The CDR3 is made up of 15 amino acids. Trimming cost V 2 bases and J 6 bases, with 14 bases left between them. The germline gives CDR1 LNHDA, CDR2 SQIVND (reference sequence). This CDR3 reads CASSINGQGGQPQHF. The CDR3 bases are TGTGCCAGTAGTATAAATGGCCAGGGTGGTCAGCCCCAGCATTTT.

The table lists this clone with a few counts. This rearrangement joins TRBV19 to TRBJ2-7; the D gene is possibly TRBD2 (5 bases). Trimming pared 5 bases from V and 0 bases from J, leaving 11 bases between. This CDR3 spans 14 amino acids. Germline lookup yields CDR1 LNHDA and CDR2 SQIVND (reference sequence). The CDR3 region is CASSSRTGSYEQYF. Written as DNA, the CDR3 is TGTGCCAGTAGTTCTCGGACTGGCTCCTACGAGCAGTACTTC.

This clone appeared a few times. The rearrangement joins TRBV6-5 to TRBJ2-2; unclear D gene. The CDR3 spans 15 residues. Germline assignment: CDR1 MNHEY and CDR2 SVGAGI. The ends were cut back, 8 bases at V and 2 bases at J, with 15 bases in the middle. For the CDR3, the DNA is TGTGCCAGCGGCTCTGCGGAGAGTAACACCGGGGAGCTGTTTTTT. It codes for CASGSAESNTGELFF.

In this sample, this clone turned up a few times. V is TRBV7-2 and J is TRBJ1-5; TRBD1 matches at 8 bases. Germline V gene data show CDR1 as SGHTA and CDR2 as FQGNSA. The J segment lost 4 bases and the V segment lost 8 bases, leaving 7 bases of the junction unmatched. This CDR3 contains 14 residues. This CDR3 reads CASSDGTGNQPQHF. Here the CDR3 DNA reads TGTGCCAGCTCCGACGGGACAGGAAATCAGCCCCAGCATTTT. Using reference TRBV7-2 and TRBJ1-5 for the parts outside the CDR3, the full variable domain is GAGVSQSPSNKVTEKGKDVELRCDPISGHTALYWYRQSLGQGLEFLIYFQGNSAPDKSGLPSDRFSAERTGGSVSTLTIQRTQQEDSAVYLCASSDGTGNQPQHFGDGTRLSIL.

The chain has TRBV19 and TRBJ1-4; weak D call: TRBD1 (6 bases). The CDR3 is made up of 15 amino acids. From germline, CDR1 is LNHDA and CDR2 SQIVND (reference sequence). V dropped 6 bases and J dropped 8 bases, with 19 bases sitting between them. CDR3 residues: CASSPPRTVSEKLFF. DNA of the CDR3: TGTGCCAGTAGCCCCCCCAGGACAGTGAGCGAAAAACTGTTTTTT.

The genes are TRBV6-2 or TRBV6-3 and TRBJ1-1; unclear D gene. CDR3 length equals 14 residues. V was clipped by 4 bases and J by 10 bases, with 19 bases between them. Per the germline V gene, CDR1 is MNHEY and CDR2 is SVGEGT. CDR3 DNA: TGTGCCAGCAGTTCCCCCGGGGAGCTGGGAACAGCTTTCTTT. Protein: CASSSPGELGTAFF.

The chain recombines TRBV19 with TRBJ2-1; D uncertain. The CDR3 consists of 15 residues. Trimming shortened V by 5 bases and J by 7 bases, and 18 bases separated the two germline ends. CDR1 is LNHDA, CDR2 SQIVND, per germline (reference sequence). CDR3 DNA: TGTGCCAGTAGTGTTCAATCCTCGCTAGGTAATGAGCAGTTCTTC. Translating gives CASSVQSSLGNEQFF.